The 27 T cell receptor beta chains in this list originate from one sample, sequenced in a study of blood T cell repertoires in COVID-19. TCRdb keeps only in-frame clones here, not all; method: immunoSEQ multiplex PCR. Of around 160,000 clones in the sample, 80% were seen once. The sequencing sample was made of PBMCs or T cells enriched from blood (not recorded which). These receptors were taken from a woman aged 55-69 years who had recovered from COVID-19.

V and J are TRBV24-1 and TRBJ1-6, with D perhaps TRBD1 (5 bases). CDR3 length: 13 residues. V shed 9 bases and J shed 3 bases, with 8 bases lying between them. Per germline, CDR1 KGHDR and CDR2 SFDVKD. The DNA for the CDR3 is TGTGCCACCGCTGACAGCTATAATTCACCCCTCCACTTT. This gives the protein CATADSYNSPLHF.

The rearrangement uses TRBV7-2 and TRBJ2-2; TRBD2 matches at 14 bases. V was pared by 1 base and J by 7 bases, with 5 bases of the junction left unmatched. The CDR3 is 17 residues long. CDR1 is SGHTA and CDR2 is FQGNSA in the germline V gene. CDR3 amino acids: CASSLGLAGGPDGELFF. The CDR3, as DNA: TGTGCCAGCAGCTTAGGACTAGCGGGGGGGCCCGACGGGGAGCTGTTTTTT.

This chain uses TRBV5-4 with TRBJ2-1, with TRBD1 as a possible D gene (6 bases). Germline V gene sequence: CDR1 SGHNT, CDR2 YYREEE (reference sequence). Deletions cut 2 bases from V and 5 bases from J, with 17 bases between. This CDR3 spans 16 amino acids. CDR3 in DNA: TGTGCCAGCAGCTTACTGGGGTATTACAGGGACAATGAGCAGTTCTTC. Translation: CASSLLGYYRDNEQFF. Variable domain in full (rest from reference TRBV5-4 and TRBJ2-1): ETGVTQSPTHLIKTRGQQVTLRCSSQSGHNTVSWYQQALGQGPQFIFQYYREEENGRGNFPPRFSGLQFPNYSSELNVNALELDDSALYLCASSLLGYYRDNEQFFGPGTRLTVL.

This clone showed up just a few times. The gene calls are TRBV18 and TRBJ2-1, with D hard to call. The CDR3 sequence is 11 residues long. Per the germline V gene, CDR1 is KGHSH and CDR2 is LQKENI. V gave up 6 bases and J gave up 8 bases, with 8 bases separating them. For the CDR3, the DNA is TGTGCCAGCTCCCTTCGCGATGAGCAGTTCTTC. This gives the protein CASSLRDEQFF.

The gene calls are TRBV10-2 and TRBJ1-1, with D unclear. CDR1 and CDR2 from the germline V gene are WSHSY and SAAADI. The length of the CDR3 is 15 residues. Deletions cut 2 bases from V and 3 bases from J, with 13 bases between. Here the CDR3 reads CASSEPSSSHTEAFF. For the CDR3, the DNA is TGCGCCAGCAGTGAGCCATCCAGTAGCCACACTGAAGCTTTCTTT.

V gene TRBV5-1 combines with J gene TRBJ2-1, with 10 nucleotides matching TRBD2. Germline V CDR1 and CDR2: SGHRS, YFSETQ. CDR3 size: 15 residues. The J segment lost 9 bases and the V segment lost 3 bases, leaving 9 bases of the junction unmatched. The CDR3 coding sequence is TGCGCCAGCAGCTCTCGGAGTAGCGGGGGGAGTGAGCAGTTCTTC. This gives the protein CASSSRSSGGSEQFF. The variable domain in full, with the rest retrieved from reference TRBV5-1 and TRBJ2-1, is KAGVTQTPRYLIKTRGQQVTLSCSPISGHRSVSWYQQTPGQGLQFLFEYFSETQRNKGNFPGRFSGRQFSNSRSEMNVSTLELGDSALYLCASSSRSSGGSEQFFGPGTRLTVL.

The chain combines TRBV25-1 with TRBJ1-2, with a possible D match to TRBD1 (5 bases). The CDR3 extends over 13 amino acids. Germline lookup yields CDR1 MGHDK and CDR2 SYGVNS. V gave up 4 bases and J gave up 3 bases, with 9 bases separating them. DNA of the CDR3: TGTGCCAGCAGTGTATGGGGGGACTATGGCTACACCTTC. It yields the protein CASSVWGDYGYTF.

A note on this clone: Its ends do not fully match the called genes, so a read error is possible. The chain uses TRBV19 and TRBJ1-5; 11 nucleotides match TRBD1. This CDR3 is built from 16 residues. Per germline, CDR1 LNHDA and CDR2 SQIVND (reference sequence). The CDR3 coding sequence is TGTGCCAGTAGTAGGGAGGACAGGGGGCGCAACCAGCCCCAGCATTTT. It yields the protein CASSREDRGRNQPQHF.

The chain carries TRBV11-3 and TRBJ2-3, with D tentatively TRBD2 (7 bases). The CDR3 extends over 15 amino acids. The V gene lost 1 base and the J gene lost 3 bases, with 11 bases spanning the gap. CDR1 is SGHNT and CDR2 is YENEEA in the germline V gene. The chain's CDR3 is CASSLGEGGTDTQYF. CDR3 nucleotide sequence: TGTGCCAGCAGCTTAGGAGAGGGGGGGACAGATACGCAGTATTTT.

This rearrangement joins TRBV7-8 to TRBJ1-3; 8 nucleotides agree with TRBD1. The V gene's germline CDR1 is SGHVS and CDR2 FQNEAQ. This CDR3 has 15 residues. J gave up 4 bases and V 4 bases, and 6 bases lay outside the gene matches. CDR3 sequence (DNA): TGTGCCAGCAGCTGGACAGGGTTAGAAGGAAACACCATATATTTT. Its protein product is CASSWTGLEGNTIYF. The complete variable domain, with remaining parts taken from reference TRBV7-8 and TRBJ1-3, reads GAGVSQSPRYKVAKRGQDVALRCDPISGHVSLFWYQQALGQGPEFLTYFQNEAQLDKSGLPSDRFFAERPEGSVSTLKIQRTQQEDSAVYLCASSWTGLEGNTIYFGEGSWLTVV.

This clone showed up just a few times. V gene TRBV9 combines with J gene TRBJ1-6, with 10 positions matching TRBD1. The CDR3 runs 15 residues. The germline V gene has CDR1 SGDLS and CDR2 YYNGEE. Trimming took 3 bases from V and 10 from J; bases not matched to a gene: 7. The CDR3 DNA reads as TGTGCCAGCAGCGGTACCGGGACAGGGGAATCACCCCTCCACTTT. The encoded protein is CASSGTGTGESPLHF.

This clone came up a few times. The rearrangement uses TRBV19 and TRBJ1-2; D gene ambiguous. The CDR3 totals 15 residues. Germline CDR1 LNHDA, CDR2 SQIVND (reference sequence). With 3 bases removed from V and 6 bases from J, the gap between germline ends came to 17 bases. CDR3 in amino acids: CASSMGDTLENGYTF. For the CDR3, the DNA is TGTGCCAGTAGTATGGGAGACACCCTGGAGAATGGCTACACCTTC.

The V and J genes are TRBV2 and TRBJ1-1; 8 bases map to TRBD1. The trim removed 4 bases at V and 1 base at J, leaving 5 bases unmatched. The CDR3 is 15 residues long. Germline V CDR1 and CDR2: SNHLY, FYNNEI. The CDR3 loop is CASSASGQGNTEAFF. The DNA for the CDR3 is TGTGCCAGCAGTGCTTCAGGACAGGGGAACACTGAAGCTTTCTTT.

This clone occurred once. Compared with germline, one end of the junction differs, possibly owing to a read error. The rearrangement joins TRBV3-1 (or the pseudogene TRBV3-2) to TRBJ1-2, with 8 bases aligning to TRBD1. This CDR3 spans 12 amino acids. Germline CDR1 LGHDT, CDR2 YNNKEL (reference sequence). CDR3 in amino acids: CASSQESQGAAF. The DNA for the CDR3 is TGTGCCAGCAGCCAAGAGAGCCAGGGGGCTGCCTTC.

The gene calls are TRBV10-1 and TRBJ2-7; 8 bases are shared with TRBD1. Germline V gives CDR1 WNHNN, CDR2 SYGVQD (reference sequence). The V segment lost 6 bases and the J segment 5 bases; nucleotides outside the gene matches: 9. The CDR3 is 14 amino acids. In DNA form, the CDR3 reads TGCGCCAGCAGCGCGGACAGGGCAAATGACGAGCAGTACTTC. This codes for CASSADRANDEQYF.

This clone occurred once. At the DNA level, this CDR3 is encoded by other sequences in the same sample as well. The V and J genes are TRBV19 and TRBJ1-6; TRBD1 aligns across 8 bases. This CDR3 is 14 amino acids long. The germline gives CDR1 LNHDA, CDR2 SQIVND (reference sequence). With V trimmed by 5 bases and J by 5 bases, 2 bases remained unmatched. The CDR3 is CASSDRGNNSPLHF. The CDR3 nucleotides read TGTGCCAGTAGTGACAGGGGCAATAATTCACCCCTCCACTTT.

V is TRBV5-6 and J is TRBJ1-1; 8 bases are shared with TRBD1. CDR1 SGHDT and CDR2 YYEEEE come from the germline V gene. This CDR3 is built from 14 residues. V shed 0 bases, J shed 8 bases, and the junction held 6 bases outside the gene matches. The CDR3 sequence is CASSLAQRQGEAFF. CDR3 nucleotide sequence: TGTGCCAGCAGCTTGGCCCAAAGACAGGGGGAAGCTTTCTTT.

The chain has TRBV4-2 and TRBJ1-2; 7 positions match TRBD1. Unmatched junction bases numbered 4, after V lost 4 bases and J lost 8 bases. Germline V CDR1 and CDR2: LGHNA, YNFKEQ. The CDR3 length is 12 residues. The CDR3: CASSREDRGYTF. CDR3 DNA: TGTGCCAGCAGCCGGGAGGACAGGGGCTACACCTTC.

The table lists this clone with a few counts. This chain links TRBV30 with TRBJ2-5, with 9 bases lining up with TRBD1. V lost 3 bases and J lost 6; bases outside the gene matches: 11. This CDR3 has 15 residues. CDR1 is GTSNPN, CDR2 SVGIG, per germline (reference sequence). In DNA form, the CDR3 reads TGTGCCTGGAGAGGACTACAGGGGGCGCGGAAGACCCAGTACTTC. Amino acids: CAWRGLQGARKTQYF. Full variable domain (outside the CDR3, taken from reference TRBV30 and TRBJ2-5): SQTIHQWPATLVQPVGSPLSLECTVEGTSNPNLYWYRQAAGRGLQLLFYSVGIGQISSEVPQNLSASRPQDRQFILSSKKLLLSDSGFYLCAWRGLQGARKTQYFGPGTRLLVL.

This chain links TRBV18 with TRBJ1-2; TRBD1 matches at 9 bases. Germline-derived CDR1 and CDR2 are KGHSH and LQKENI. The CDR3 has 16 residues. V gave up 3 bases and J gave up 2 bases; unmatched junction bases: 7. The CDR3 protein is CASSPPNGQGNYGYTF. In DNA form, the CDR3 reads TGTGCCAGCTCACCCCCGAATGGACAGGGGAACTATGGCTACACCTTC.

The chain joins TRBV9 to TRBJ2-1, with TRBD2 matching 9 bases. V shed 0 bases and J 4 bases; nucleotides not matched to a gene: 2. The germline CDR1 and CDR2 sequences are SGDLS and YYNGEE. This CDR3 has 15 amino acids. As DNA, the CDR3 is TGTGCCAGCAGCGTAGCCACTAGCGGGTACAATGAGCAGTTCTTC. Amino acids: CASSVATSGYNEQFF. The entire variable domain, with the rest obtained from reference TRBV9 and TRBJ2-1, is as follows: DSGVTQTPKHLITATGQRVTLRCSPRSGDLSVYWYQQSLDQGLQFLIQYYNGEERAKGNILERFSAQQFPDLHSELNLSSLELGDSALYFCASSVATSGYNEQFFGPGTRLTVL.

CDR3 region: CASSGEGVPNYGYTF. The CDR3 nucleotides are TGTGCCAGCAGCGGGGAGGGAGTCCCTAACTATGGCTACACCTTC. The rearrangement links TRBV9 to TRBJ1-2; no firm D call. The CDR3 runs 15 residues. V dropped 3 bases and J dropped 0 bases, with 12 bases sitting between them. The germline V gene has CDR1 SGDLS and CDR2 YYNGEE.

The J gene is TRBJ1-2, the V gene TRBV11-2; TRBD1 might be the D (5 bases). The V and J ends lost 4 bases and 8 bases respectively, with 17 bases between them. CDR1 and CDR2 (germline): SGHAT, FQNNGV. This CDR3 has 14 residues. CDR3 region: CASSSGVSGLGYTF. Written as DNA, the CDR3 is TGTGCCAGCAGCTCCGGAGTGTCAGGGCTCGGCTACACCTTC.

The chain links TRBV11-2 to TRBJ2-5; 9 bases are shared with TRBD2. The V gene end was trimmed by 1 base and the J gene end by 5 bases; junction bases not matched to a gene: 14. CDR1 is SGHAT, CDR2 FQNNGV, per germline. CDR3 length: 18 amino acids. This chain's CDR3 is CASSLVIAGVGVLETQYF. CDR3 DNA: TGTGCCAGCAGCTTAGTAATAGCGGGGGTGGGGGTTCTTGAGACCCAGTACTTC.

CDR3: CATGGEGGYEQYF. CDR3 nucleotides: TGTGCCACAGGGGGCGAGGGGGGTTACGAGCAGTACTTC. The V gene is TRBV7-8, the J gene TRBJ2-7; 8 bases match TRBD1. Per germline, CDR1 SGHVS and CDR2 FQNEAQ. Trimming at V came to 10 bases and at J to 4 bases, leaving 9 bases not matched to a gene. CDR3 length: 13 residues.

This chain links TRBV9 with TRBJ1-3; 9 bases match TRBD1. This CDR3 contains 16 residues. Germline trimming cut 4 bases from V and 0 bases from J; bases unmatched to any gene: 5. CDR1 is SGDLS, CDR2 YYNGEE, per germline. The CDR3 bases are TGTGCCAGCAGCCCCGGGACAGGGATCTCTGGAAACACCATATATTTT. This sequence encodes CASSPGTGISGNTIYF.

In this sample, this clone turned up once. This chain links TRBV20-1 with TRBJ2-2; D perhaps matches TRBD1 (6 bases). The CDR3 sequence is 14 residues long. Germline values: CDR1 DFQATT, CDR2 SNEGSKA (reference sequence). With 4 bases removed from V and 4 bases from J, the gap between germline ends came to 13 bases. This chain's CDR3 is CSAIDTRGTGELFF. The CDR3 DNA follows: TGCAGTGCTATTGACACCAGGGGCACCGGGGAGCTGTTTTTT.